Listed below are T cell receptor beta chains from one sample, sequenced in a study of T-cell reconstitution after alpha-beta-depleted transplantation in children. TCRdb re-called the PCR reads through MiXCR, storing one row per CDR3 protein. The sample has 450,000 to 600,000 distinct CDR3 sequences; about 10% are singletons. Sample: PBMCs, taken before TCRalphabeta/CD19-depleted stem cell transplant. These receptors were obtained from a child aged 2 to 15 with inherited bone marrow failure, due to receive a stem cell transplant. CDR3s include the opening cysteine and the closing phenylalanine or tryptophan. The order of the fields is D gene, V gene, J gene, clone size, CDR3 DNA, CDR3 protein. The D gene is left open where the match is weak. The size field is filled for only some rows; it gives once, few, many or a size class.

>NA|TRBV20-1|TRBJ2-5|NA
TGCAGTGCTAAGTGGGAGTTAAAAGAAGAGGCCCAGTACTTC
CSAKWELKEEAQYF
>NA|TRBV29-1|TRBJ2-7|few
TGCAGCGTTGCAGAGGGATCTTCCTACGAGCAGTACTTC
CSVAEGSSYEQYF
>TRBD1|TRBV28|TRBJ2-7|many
TGTGCCAGCAGTTCCGCGACAGGGGACTACGAGCAGTACTTC
CASSSATGDYEQYF
>NA|TRBV2|TRBJ2-1|NA
TGTGCCAGCGAGGCTGGAAACAATGAGCAGTTCTTC
CASEAGNNEQFF
>NA|TRBV27|TRBJ2-1|many
TGTGCCAGCAGTTTTCTAAGTTACAATGAGCAGTTCTTC
CASSFLSYNEQFF
>TRBD1|TRBV10-3|TRBJ2-5|many
TGTGCCATCAGTGAGTCCCGGGACAGGTACCAAGAGACCCAGTACTTC
CAISESRDRYQETQYF
>NA|TRBV14|TRBJ2-4|many
TGTGCCAGCAGCCAAGATGAGGGTTGGGGCATTCAGTACTTC
CASSQDEGWGIQYF
>NA|TRBV10-3|TRBJ1-5|NA
TGTGCCATCACGACGGACAGCAATCAGCCCCAGCATTTT
CAITTDSNQPQHF
>NA|TRBV12-3/TRBV12-4|TRBJ1-4|few
TGTGCCAGCAGTCAAATTGGGCAGGTGTTTTTT
CASSQIGQVFF
>NA|TRBV7-9|TRBJ2-1|NA
TGTGCCAGCAGCTTAGGGGGCCAGGTGGATGAGCAGTTCTTC
CASSLGGQVDEQFF
>NA|TRBV19|TRBJ1-5|many
TGTGCCAGTAGTTTGGTACAGAATCAGCCCCAGCATTTT
CASSLVQNQPQHF
>TRBD1|TRBV19|TRBJ1-5|many
TGTGCCAGTAGTAACGGCAGGGGGGCCCCTATTAGCAATCAGCCCCAGCATTTT
CASSNGRGAPISNQPQHF
>NA|TRBV27|TRBJ2-3|many
TGTGCCAGCAGCCTCGGCTTGCGGGCAGATACGCAGTATTTT
CASSLGLRADTQYF
>NA|TRBV10-2|TRBJ2-5|many
TGCGCCAGCAGTGATCCTTCCAGGGTGGGAGAGACCCAGTACTTC
CASSDPSRVGETQYF
>NA|TRBV6-5|TRBJ1-5|many
TGTGCCAGCAGTTACCCGGGGGCGGAGCAGCCCCAGCATTTT
CASSYPGAEQPQHF
>TRBD1|TRBV6-5|TRBJ1-1|NA
TGTGCCAGCAGTTACTCGAGGGACAGGGGCTTTTTGAACACTGAAGCTTTCTTT
CASSYSRDRGFLNTEAFF
>TRBD2|TRBV20-1|TRBJ2-1|NA
TGCAGTGCTAGAGGTTCGTCTAGCGGGTACAATGAGCAGTTCTTC
CSARGSSSGYNEQFF
>NA|TRBV5-1|TRBJ1-2|NA
TGCGCCAGCAGCTCGCCGCCGGGAGACGTGGCTGGCTACACCTTC
CASSSPPGDVAGYTF
>TRBD2|TRBV2|TRBJ2-2|NA
TGTGCCAGCAGCCAAACTAGCGGGGCGCACACCGGGGAGCTGTTTTTT
CASSQTSGAHTGELFF
>NA|TRBV10-3|TRBJ2-5|many
TGTGCCATTGGGGATTGGGAGACCCAGTACTTC
CAIGDWETQYF
>TRBD2|TRBV12-3/TRBV12-4|TRBJ2-7|few
TGTGCCAGCAGCTCTAGCGGGAGGGCCCGCGAGCAGTACTTC
CASSSSGRAREQYF
>NA|TRBV5-1|TRBJ2-6|many
TGCGCCAGCAGGCTCCGGGCCTCTACCTCTGGGGCCAACGTCCTGACTTTC
CASRLRASTSGANVLTF
>NA|TRBV30|TRBJ1-3|NA
TGTGCCTGGAGGAATGGATGGCCCAACTTAGACGGAAACACCATATATTTT
CAWRNGWPNLDGNTIYF
>NA|TRBV4-2|TRBJ2-3|many
TGCGCCAGCAGCCAAGATCATTCGGGGGCGGGCACAGATACGCAGTATTTT
CASSQDHSGAGTDTQYF
>TRBD2|TRBV7-2|TRBJ2-7|few
TGTGCCAGCAGCTTAATTGGCGGGAGATTCCCCTACGAGCAGTACTTC
CASSLIGGRFPYEQYF
>TRBD1|TRBV3-1|TRBJ1-2|NA
TGTGCCAGCAGCCAAGGACTGGCAGGGGGGTATGGCTACACCTTC
CASSQGLAGGYGYTF
>NA|TRBV27|TRBJ2-2|NA
TGTGCCAGCAAGAACGGAGCGAACACCGGGGAGCTGTTTTTT
CASKNGANTGELFF
>NA|TRBV4-3|TRBJ2-2|many
TGCGCCAGCAGCCGCACAGGAGCGAACACCGGGGAGCTGTTTTTT
CASSRTGANTGELFF
>NA|TRBV10-2|TRBJ2-3|many
TGCGCCAGCAGAACGGACACAAACACAGATACGCAGTATTTT
CASRTDTNTDTQYF
>NA|TRBV6-5|TRBJ2-2|few
TGTGCCAGCAGTTCGACCTTCACCGGGGAGCTGTTTTTT
CASSSTFTGELFF
>NA|TRBV28|TRBJ2-1|few
TGTGCCAGCAGCTTATCCCATAAACAGTTAAGACGGAGCAATGAGCAGTTCTTC
CASSLSHKQLRRSNEQFF
>TRBD2|TRBV7-2|TRBJ2-3|many
TGTGCCAGCAGAATGGGACTAGCGATCCGCACAGATACGCAGTATTTT
CASRMGLAIRTDTQYF
>NA|TRBV12-3/TRBV12-4|TRBJ2-5|few
TGTGCCAGCAGTTGGGGGTCAGGGACCCAAGAGACCCAGTACTTC
CASSWGSGTQETQYF
>NA|TRBV5-1|TRBJ2-1|many
TGCGCCAGCAGCTTGGTTCCGGACGACAATGAGCAGTTCTTC
CASSLVPDDNEQFF
>TRBD2|TRBV20-1|TRBJ2-7|few
TGCAGTGCTAGAGCGGGACTAGCGGGAGTCGAGCAGTACTTC
CSARAGLAGVEQYF
>TRBD1|TRBV7-6|TRBJ1-6|many
TGTGCCAGCAGCAGGACAGGGGGCAGGTCACCCCTCCACTTT
CASSRTGGRSPLHF
>NA|TRBV29-1|TRBJ2-7|many
TGCAGCGTTCTGATAGACGAGCAGTACTTC
CSVLIDEQYF
>TRBD1|TRBV7-2|TRBJ1-2|many
TGTGCCAGCAGCCCGGACAGGGACTATGGCTACACCTTC
CASSPDRDYGYTF